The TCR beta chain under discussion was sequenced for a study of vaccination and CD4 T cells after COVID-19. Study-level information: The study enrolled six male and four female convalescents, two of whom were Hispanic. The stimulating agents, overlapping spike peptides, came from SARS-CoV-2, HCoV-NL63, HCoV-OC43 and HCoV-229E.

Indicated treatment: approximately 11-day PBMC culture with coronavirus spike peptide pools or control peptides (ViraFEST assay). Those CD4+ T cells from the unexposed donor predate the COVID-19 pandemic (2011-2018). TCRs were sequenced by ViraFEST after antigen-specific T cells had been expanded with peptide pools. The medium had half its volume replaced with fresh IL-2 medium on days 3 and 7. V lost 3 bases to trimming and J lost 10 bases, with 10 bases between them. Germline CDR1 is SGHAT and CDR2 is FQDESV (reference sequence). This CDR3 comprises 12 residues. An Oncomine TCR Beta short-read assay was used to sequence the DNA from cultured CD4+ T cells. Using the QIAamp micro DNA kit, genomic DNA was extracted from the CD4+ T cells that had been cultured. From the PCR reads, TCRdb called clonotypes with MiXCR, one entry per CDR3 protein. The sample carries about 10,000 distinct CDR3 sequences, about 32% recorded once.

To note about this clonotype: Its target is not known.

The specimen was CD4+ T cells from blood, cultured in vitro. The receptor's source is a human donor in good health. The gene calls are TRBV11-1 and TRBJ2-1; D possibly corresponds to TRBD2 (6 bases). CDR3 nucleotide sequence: TGTGCCAGCAGCTTCGGGGGTCACGAGCAGTTCTTC. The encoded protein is CASSFGGHEQFF.